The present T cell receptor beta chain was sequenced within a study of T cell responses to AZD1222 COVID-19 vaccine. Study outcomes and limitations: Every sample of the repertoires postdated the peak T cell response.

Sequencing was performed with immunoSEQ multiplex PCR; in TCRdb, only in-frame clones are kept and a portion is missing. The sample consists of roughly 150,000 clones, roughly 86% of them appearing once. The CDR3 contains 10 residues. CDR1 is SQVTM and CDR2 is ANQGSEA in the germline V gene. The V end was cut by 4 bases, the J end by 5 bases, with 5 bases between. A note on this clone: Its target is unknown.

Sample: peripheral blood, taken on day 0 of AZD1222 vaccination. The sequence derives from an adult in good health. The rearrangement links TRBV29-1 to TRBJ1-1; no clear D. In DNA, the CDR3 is TGCAGCGTTGGTAGGACTGAAGCTTTCTTT. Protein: CSVGRTEAFF.